Included here is one T cell receptor (beta chain) sequence, with context. The data are from a study of blood T cell repertoires in COVID-19. Study at large: Acute and convalescent COVID-19 samples came from the United States, Italy and Spain. PBMCs, B-cell-depleted T cells, or T cells were the source of the cDNA or gDNA that made up the material.

Enrollment of patients from Seattle took place during active infection, with longitudinal follow-up. Original analysis: From reference gene primer amplification, estimates of nucleated cell counts were derived. Produced via immunoSEQ multiplex PCR; TCRdb's table is partial and in-frame only. Clone size and V and J calls were adopted from that table, with D and trimming inferred from the DNA. Among 360,000 or so clones listed, approximately 90% were seen once. This clonotype originated in a woman aged 55 to 70 with COVID-19, enrolled during active disease. Sequencing was done on a sample of peripheral blood.

CDR3 nucleotides: TGTGCCAGCAGACTAGCGGGGGTGACCCAAGAGACCCAGTACTTC. It codes for CASRLAGVTQETQYF. The J gene is TRBJ2-5, the V gene TRBV7-2, with 11 bases identical to TRBD2. The CDR3 sequence is 15 residues long. Germline lookup yields CDR1 SGHTA and CDR2 FQGNSA. V trimming: 6 bases; J trimming: 1 base; junction bases outside the gene matches: 4.